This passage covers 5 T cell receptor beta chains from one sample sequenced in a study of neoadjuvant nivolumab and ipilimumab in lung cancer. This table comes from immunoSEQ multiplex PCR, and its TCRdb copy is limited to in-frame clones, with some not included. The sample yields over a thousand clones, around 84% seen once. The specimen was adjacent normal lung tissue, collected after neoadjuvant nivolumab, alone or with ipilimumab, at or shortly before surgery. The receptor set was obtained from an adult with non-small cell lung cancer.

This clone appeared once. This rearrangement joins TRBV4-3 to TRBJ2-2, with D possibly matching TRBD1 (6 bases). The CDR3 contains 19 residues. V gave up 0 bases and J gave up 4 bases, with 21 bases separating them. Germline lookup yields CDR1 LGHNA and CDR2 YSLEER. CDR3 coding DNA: TGCGCCAGCAGCCAAGAAATCTTCAGGGGACCCGTGAGCACCGGGGAGCTGTTTTTT. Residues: CASSQEIFRGPVSTGELFF.

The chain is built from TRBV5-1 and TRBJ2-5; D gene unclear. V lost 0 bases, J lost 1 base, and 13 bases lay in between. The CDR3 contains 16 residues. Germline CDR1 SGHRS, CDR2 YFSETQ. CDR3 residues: CASSLAPDRLQETQYF. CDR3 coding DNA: TGCGCCAGCAGCTTGGCGCCAGACCGACTCCAAGAGACCCAGTACTTC.

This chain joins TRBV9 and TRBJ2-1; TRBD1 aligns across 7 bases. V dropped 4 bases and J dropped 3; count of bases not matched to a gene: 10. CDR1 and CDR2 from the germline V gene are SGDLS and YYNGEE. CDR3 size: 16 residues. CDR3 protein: CASSPDRVAGYNEQFF. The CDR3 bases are TGTGCCAGCAGCCCAGACAGGGTGGCAGGCTACAATGAGCAGTTCTTC.

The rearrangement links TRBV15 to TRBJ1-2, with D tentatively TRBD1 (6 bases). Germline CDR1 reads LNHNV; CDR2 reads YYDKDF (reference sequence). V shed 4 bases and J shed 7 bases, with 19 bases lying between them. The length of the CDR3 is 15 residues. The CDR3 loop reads CATSTPRTEWGGYTF. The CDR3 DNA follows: TGTGCCACCAGCACCCCCAGGACAGAGTGGGGTGGCTACACCTTC.

CDR3 nucleotides: TGTGCCAGTAGTATCACGAACAATCAGCCCCAGCATTTT. Amino acid sequence: CASSITNNQPQHF. The V gene is TRBV19, the J gene TRBJ1-5, with D hard to call. V was clipped by 3 bases and J by 3 bases, with 6 bases between them. This CDR3 spans 13 amino acids. Looked up from germline, CDR1 is LNHDA and CDR2 is SQIVND (reference sequence).